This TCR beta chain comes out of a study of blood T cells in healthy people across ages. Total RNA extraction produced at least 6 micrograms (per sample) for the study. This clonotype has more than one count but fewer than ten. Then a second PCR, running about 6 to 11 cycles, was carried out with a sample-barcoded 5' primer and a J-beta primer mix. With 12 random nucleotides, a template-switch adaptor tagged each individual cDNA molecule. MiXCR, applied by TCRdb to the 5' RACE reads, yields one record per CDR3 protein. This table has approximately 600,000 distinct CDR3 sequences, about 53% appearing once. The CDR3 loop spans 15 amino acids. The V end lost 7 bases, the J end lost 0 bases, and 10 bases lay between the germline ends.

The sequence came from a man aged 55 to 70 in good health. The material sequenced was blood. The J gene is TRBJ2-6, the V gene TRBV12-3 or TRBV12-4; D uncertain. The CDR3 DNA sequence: TGTGCCAGCACCCCTCTGATCTCTGGGGCCAACGTCCTGACTTTC. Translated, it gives CASTPLISGANVLTF.